Presented here are 25 T cell receptor beta chains from one specimen sequenced in a study of blood T cell repertoires in COVID-19 (dated by TCRdb to the early 2020s). The library was generated by the immunoSEQ multiplex PCR assay. TCRdb retrieved this table from immuneACCESS and kept in-frame rearrangements only. Not all clones are present; in checked studies, unresolved V genes account for under half, and no reason is known for the remainder. The sample table lists around 180,000 clones, about 82% of them with a count of one. The ten largest clones capture 5.2% of the sample. Material for sequencing was peripheral blood. The receptors were sampled from a woman in her 30s with acute or convalescent COVID-19.

This chain links TRBV19 with TRBJ1-5; 7 bases are shared with TRBD1. The germline CDR1 and CDR2 sequences are LNHDA and SQIVND (reference sequence). This CDR3 is 14 amino acids long. With 5 bases clipped from V and 5 bases from J, the junction kept 6 bases outside the gene matches. CDR3 sequence: CASSYRQGHQPQHF. DNA of the CDR3: TGTGCCAGTAGTTACCGACAGGGTCATCAGCCCCAGCATTTT. Combining the CDR3 with reference TRBV19 and TRBJ1-5 gives the whole variable domain DGGITQSPKYLFRKEGQNVTLSCEQNLNHDAMYWYRQDPGQGLRLIYYSQIVNDFQKGDIAEGYSVSREKKESFPLTVTSAQKNPTAFYLCASSYRQGHQPQHFGDGTRLSIL.

This chain joins TRBV7-2 and TRBJ2-1, with D perhaps TRBD1 (6 bases). This CDR3 has 13 amino acids. CDR1 and CDR2 from the germline V gene are SGHTA and FQGNSA. V was cut by 1 base and J by 8 bases, with 9 bases left in between. The CDR3 nucleotides read TGTGCCAGCAGCTTAGTAGGGGGTTATGAGCAGTTCTTC. Translating gives CASSLVGGYEQFF.

This clone was picked up one time. V gene TRBV7-2 combines with J gene TRBJ2-7, with 9 bases matching TRBD1. V lost 8 bases and J lost 3; bases outside the gene matches: 14. The CDR3 consists of 16 residues. Germline-derived CDR1 and CDR2 are SGHTA and FQGNSA. CDR3 sequence: CASSRTAGQGVYEQYF. DNA of the CDR3: TGTGCCAGCTCAAGAACCGCGGGACAGGGCGTCTACGAGCAGTACTTC. Filled out from reference TRBV7-2 and TRBJ2-7, the complete variable domain reads GAGVSQSPSNKVTEKGKDVELRCDPISGHTALYWYRQSLGQGLEFLIYFQGNSAPDKSGLPSDRFSAERTGGSVSTLTIQRTQQEDSAVYLCASSRTAGQGVYEQYFGPGTRLTVT.

V is TRBV28 and J is TRBJ1-1; D is ambiguous. V lost 3 bases, J lost 0 bases, and 8 bases lay in between. The CDR3 runs to 14 residues. Germline V CDR1 and CDR2: MDHEN, SYDVKM. The DNA of the CDR3 is TGTGCCAGCAGTTTGGAGGTTTTGAACACTGAAGCTTTCTTT. Translating it yields CASSLEVLNTEAFF.

This clone occurred once. The chain employs TRBV9 and TRBJ2-1, with 13 bases lining up with TRBD2. V lost 3 bases, J lost 7 bases, and 1 base stayed unmatched. This CDR3 spans 14 amino acids. From germline, CDR1 is SGDLS and CDR2 YYNGEE. The CDR3 DNA reads TGTGCCAGCAGCGGACTAGCGGGGGGAAATGAGCAGTTCTTC. This encodes CASSGLAGGNEQFF.

The rearrangement joins TRBV9 to TRBJ2-3; TRBD1 matches at 9 bases. The CDR3 spans 14 residues. Germline CDR1 reads SGDLS; CDR2 reads YYNGEE. V shed 3 bases, J shed 4 bases, and the junction held 3 bases outside the gene matches. The CDR3 reads CASSGGQGSDTQYF. The CDR3 nucleotides are TGTGCCAGCAGCGGCGGACAGGGGTCAGATACGCAGTATTTT.

The genes are TRBV4-1 and TRBJ1-6, with D uncertain. The germline V gene has CDR1 MGHRA and CDR2 YSYEKL. V was clipped by 0 bases and J by 0 bases, with 12 bases between them. The CDR3 is 18 amino acids. The CDR3 here is CASSQEAALNSYNSPLHF. In DNA form, the CDR3 reads TGCGCCAGCAGCCAAGAAGCGGCACTAAACTCCTATAATTCACCCCTCCACTTT.

CDR3 sequence: CASSNTDTQYF. CDR3 DNA: TGTGCCAGCAGCAACACAGATACGCAGTATTTT. The V call is TRBV6-5, the J call TRBJ2-3; D not resolved. Trimming took off 6 bases at V and 2 bases at J, with 3 bases between the two ends. Germline assignment: CDR1 MNHEY and CDR2 SVGAGI. The CDR3 has 11 amino acids.

The chain employs TRBV24-1 and TRBJ2-5; no reliable D call. This CDR3 has 14 amino acids. Germline loops: CDR1 KGHDR, CDR2 SFDVKD. Between the trimmed V and J ends, which lost 1 base and 1 base, there was a span of 6 bases. The CDR3 reads CATSDFASQETQYF. The CDR3 nucleotides are TGTGCCACCAGTGATTTCGCCAGCCAAGAGACCCAGTACTTC.

In this sample, this clone turned up once. This sequence joins TRBV3-1 (or the pseudogene TRBV3-2) and TRBJ2-1; the D is unclear. CDR3 size: 15 residues. CDR1 is LGHDT and CDR2 is YNNKEL in the germline V gene (reference sequence). V dropped 0 bases and J dropped 0 bases, with 6 bases sitting between them. The CDR3 nucleotides read TGTGCCAGCAGCCAAGACCGAGGCTCCTACAATGAGCAGTTCTTC. It yields the protein CASSQDRGSYNEQFF.

V gene TRBV9 combines with J gene TRBJ2-1, with D tentatively TRBD1 (5 bases). The CDR3 covers 14 residues. Germline V gives CDR1 SGDLS, CDR2 YYNGEE. The V end was cut by 6 bases, the J end by 9 bases, with 19 bases between. CDR3 sequence reads: CASTGHGQSTEQFF. As DNA, the CDR3 is TGTGCCAGCACCGGACACGGGCAGTCAACTGAGCAGTTCTTC.

This clone showed up just once. Sequence at one end of the junction differs from germline and may be a read error. This sequence joins TRBV11-2 and TRBJ2-4; no firm D call. CDR3 length: 14 residues. CDR1 and CDR2 from the germline V gene are SGHAT and FQNNGV. The CDR3 DNA sequence: TGTGCCAGCACCTTAGGTCGAGCCAAAAACATTCAGTACTTC. This sequence encodes CASTLGRAKNIQYF.

Regarding this clone: The sample contains more than one DNA sequence encoding this CDR3. The chain joins TRBV28 to TRBJ1-2; tentatively, D is TRBD1 (6 bases). Germline-derived CDR1 and CDR2 are MDHEN and SYDVKM. Trimming took off 3 bases at V and 5 bases at J, with 10 bases between the two ends. The CDR3 runs to 13 residues. The CDR3 nucleotides read TGTGCCAGCAGTTTTGGGCAGGGGTATGGCTACACCTTC. Protein sequence: CASSFGQGYGYTF.

The rearrangement links TRBV28 to TRBJ1-2; D is uncertain. Germline values: CDR1 MDHEN, CDR2 SYDVKM. The CDR3 has 11 amino acids. The V end lost 3 bases, the J end lost 6 bases, and 5 bases lay between the germline ends. The CDR3 loop reads CASSFRDGYTF. CDR3 in DNA: TGTGCCAGCAGTTTCCGGGATGGCTACACCTTC.

The genes are TRBV6-2 or TRBV6-3 and TRBJ2-7; D gene uncertain. CDR1 is MNHEY and CDR2 is SVGEGT in the germline V gene. V lost 3 bases, J lost 7 bases, and 16 bases lay in between. There are 14 residues in the CDR3. The DNA of the CDR3 is TGTGCCAGCAGTTATGTCAGACAAATGGGTGAGCAGTACTTC. Amino acid sequence: CASSYVRQMGEQYF.

The V gene is TRBV29-1, the J gene TRBJ2-3; TRBD1 is a possible D gene (5 bases). The V end was cut by 2 bases, the J end by 0 bases, with 24 bases between. The length of the CDR3 is 19 residues. The germline V gene has CDR1 SQVTM and CDR2 ANQGSEA. The CDR3: CSVELRSTEQRSSTDTQYF. CDR3 coding DNA: TGCAGCGTTGAATTAAGATCGACAGAACAACGGTCTAGCACAGATACGCAGTATTTT.

This CDR3 reads CASSWGQGKYYGYTF. The CDR3 DNA follows: TGTGCCAGCAGCTGGGGACAGGGAAAGTACTATGGCTACACCTTC. The chain employs TRBV28 and TRBJ1-2; 9 nucleotides match TRBD1. The CDR3 is 15 residues long. Trimming removed 6 bases from V and 3 bases from J; junction bases left unmatched: 8. The germline gives CDR1 MDHEN, CDR2 SYDVKM.

The chain uses TRBV5-1 and TRBJ1-4; maybe TRBD1 (6 bases). Germline CDR1 is SGHRS and CDR2 is YFSETQ. Deletions cut 3 bases from V and 5 bases from J, with 17 bases between. This CDR3 is 16 amino acids long. The CDR3 sequence is CASSSGRGAPNEKLFF. The CDR3, as DNA: TGCGCCAGCAGCTCGGGTCGGGGGGCCCCGAATGAAAAACTGTTTTTT.

This chain joins TRBV9 and TRBJ1-2; weak D call: TRBD1 (5 bases). V gave up 0 bases and J gave up 4 bases, with 19 bases separating them. This CDR3 comprises 17 residues. Germline assignment: CDR1 SGDLS and CDR2 YYNGEE. The CDR3 loop reads CASSVGVSGTQPYGYTF. As DNA, the CDR3 is TGTGCCAGCAGCGTAGGTGTGTCTGGGACTCAGCCCTATGGCTACACCTTC.

This clone is a singleton in its sample. The V gene is TRBV5-1, the J gene TRBJ2-1; a possible D gene is TRBD1 (5 bases). Germline V lookup: CDR1 SGHRS, CDR2 YFSETQ. The CDR3 consists of 16 residues. Trimming left V 1 base short and J 0 bases short, with 11 bases between. CDR3 nucleotide sequence: TGCGCCAGCAGCTTGTGGGGCGACAGCTCCTACAATGAGCAGTTCTTC. Amino acids: CASSLWGDSSYNEQFF.

This sequence joins TRBV5-1 and TRBJ2-1, with 8 positions matching TRBD2. J gave up 3 bases and V 1 base, and 15 bases lay outside the gene matches. The V gene's germline CDR1 is SGHRS and CDR2 YFSETQ. The CDR3 totals 19 residues. The CDR3 DNA is TGCGCCAGCAGCTTGAATCTGGGAGGGGCGGGAGGCTTCTACAATGAGCAGTTCTTC. It translates to CASSLNLGGAGGFYNEQFF.

The V call is TRBV19, the J call TRBJ2-1; 10 nucleotides align to TRBD2. The CDR3 contains 15 residues. V gave up 5 bases and J gave up 4 bases; unmatched junction bases: 5. Germline lookup yields CDR1 LNHDA and CDR2 SQIVND (reference sequence). CDR3 amino acids: CASSRWTSGYNEQFF. In DNA, the CDR3 is TGTGCCAGTAGTCGTTGGACTAGCGGATACAATGAGCAGTTCTTC.

V and J are TRBV20-1 and TRBJ2-7; 11 nucleotides agree with TRBD2. The CDR3 covers 15 residues. Trimming at V came to 3 bases and at J to 0 bases, leaving 4 bases not matched to a gene. The germline V gene encodes CDR1 DFQATT and CDR2 SNEGSKA (reference sequence). CDR3 protein: CSASASGGLSYEQYF. The DNA for the CDR3 is TGCAGTGCTAGTGCTAGCGGGGGGCTCTCCTACGAGCAGTACTTC.

The chain joins TRBV6-5 to TRBJ2-2; D is undetermined. The germline gives CDR1 MNHEY, CDR2 SVGAGI. Between the trimmed V and J ends, which lost 4 bases and 9 bases, there was a span of 6 bases. The CDR3 is 11 residues long. The CDR3 region is CASSSDRELFF. The CDR3 nucleotides read TGTGCCAGCAGTTCTGACAGGGAGCTGTTTTTT.

The V and J genes are TRBV10-2 and TRBJ1-6; D is undetermined. Trimming shortened V by 7 bases and J by 8 bases, and 12 bases separated the two germline ends. Looked up from germline, CDR1 is WSHSY and CDR2 is SAAADI. The CDR3 has 13 amino acids. CDR3 nucleotides: TGCGCCAGCAACGGACGGGGAGATTCACCCCTCCACTTT. The encoded protein is CASNGRGDSPLHF.